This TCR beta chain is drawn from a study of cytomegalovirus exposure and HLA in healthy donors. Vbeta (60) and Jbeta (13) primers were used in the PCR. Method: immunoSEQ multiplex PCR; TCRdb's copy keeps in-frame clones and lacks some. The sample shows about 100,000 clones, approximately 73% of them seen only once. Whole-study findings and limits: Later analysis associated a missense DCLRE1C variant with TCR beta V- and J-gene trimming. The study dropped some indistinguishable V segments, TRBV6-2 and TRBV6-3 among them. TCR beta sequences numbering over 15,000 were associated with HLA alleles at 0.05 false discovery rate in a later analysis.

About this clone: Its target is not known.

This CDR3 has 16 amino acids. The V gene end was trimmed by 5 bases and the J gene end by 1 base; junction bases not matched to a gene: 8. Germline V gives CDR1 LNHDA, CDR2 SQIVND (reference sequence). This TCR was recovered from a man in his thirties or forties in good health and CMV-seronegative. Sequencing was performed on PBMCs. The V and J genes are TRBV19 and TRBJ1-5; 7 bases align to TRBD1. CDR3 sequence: CASSPDREGSNQPQHF. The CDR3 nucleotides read TGTGCCAGTAGTCCAGACAGGGAAGGCAGCAATCAGCCCCAGCATTTT. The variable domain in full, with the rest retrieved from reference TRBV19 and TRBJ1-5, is DGGITQSPKYLFRKEGQNVTLSCEQNLNHDAMYWYRQDPGQGLRLIYYSQIVNDFQKGDIAEGYSVSREKKESFPLTVTSAQKNPTAFYLCASSPDREGSNQPQHFGDGTRLSIL.